This T cell receptor beta chain was recovered during a study of vaccination and CD4 T cells after COVID-19. As for the study in general: A positive SARS-CoV-2 nasal swab PCR result was recorded for each convalescent patient; about nine were mild and one severe.

Once obtained from cultured CD4+ T cells, the DNA was sequenced using the Oncomine TCR Beta short-read assay. TCRdb passed the PCR reads through MiXCR, listing each CDR3 protein once. The sample has approximately 11,000 distinct CDR3 sequences, 25% seen once; the top ten hold approximately 25%. Treatment described: approximately 9-day PBMC culture with coronavirus spike peptide pools or control peptides (ViraFEST assay). General study results and limits: In convalescent patients, 304 of 307 vaccine-specific clones were spike mono-reactive.

Deletions cut 2 bases from V and 0 bases from J, with 4 bases between. Germline assignment: CDR1 MNHEY and CDR2 SVGAGI. The CDR3 sequence is 13 residues long. In the case of this clonotype: Its antigen is undetermined.

The receptor's source is a human donor who had recovered from COVID-19. The rearrangement joins TRBV6-5 to TRBJ1-1; D remains unclear. The material sequenced was CD4+ T cells from blood, cultured in vitro, taken after SARS-CoV-2 vaccination. The CDR3 DNA is TGTGCCAGCAGTTACACGTTGAACACTGAAGCTTTCTTT. It is translated as CASSYTLNTEAFF.